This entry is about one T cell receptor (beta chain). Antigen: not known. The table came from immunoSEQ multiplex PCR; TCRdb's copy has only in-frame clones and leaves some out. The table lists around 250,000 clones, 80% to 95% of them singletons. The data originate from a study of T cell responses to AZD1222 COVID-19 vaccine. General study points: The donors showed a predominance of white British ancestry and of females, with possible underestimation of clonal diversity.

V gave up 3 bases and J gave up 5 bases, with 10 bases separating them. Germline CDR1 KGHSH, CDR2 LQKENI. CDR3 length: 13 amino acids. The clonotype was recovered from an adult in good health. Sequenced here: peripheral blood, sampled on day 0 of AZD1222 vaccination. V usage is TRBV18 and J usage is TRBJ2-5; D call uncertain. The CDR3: CASSPGLGETQYF. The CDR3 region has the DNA TGTGCCAGCTCACCCGGATTGGGGGAGACCCAGTACTTC.